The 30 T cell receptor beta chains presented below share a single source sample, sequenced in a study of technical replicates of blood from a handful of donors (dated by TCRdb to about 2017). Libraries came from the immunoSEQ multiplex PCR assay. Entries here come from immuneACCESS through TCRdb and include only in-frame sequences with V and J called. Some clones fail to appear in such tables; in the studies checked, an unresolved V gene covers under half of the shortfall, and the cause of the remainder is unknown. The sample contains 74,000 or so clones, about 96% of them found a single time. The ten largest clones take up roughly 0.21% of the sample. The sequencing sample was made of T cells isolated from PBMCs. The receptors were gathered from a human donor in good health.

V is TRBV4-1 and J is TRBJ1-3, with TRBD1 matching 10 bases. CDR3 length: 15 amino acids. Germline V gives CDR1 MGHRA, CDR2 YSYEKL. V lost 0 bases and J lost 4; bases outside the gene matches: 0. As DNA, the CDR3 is TGCGCCAGCAGCCAAGAGGACAGGGGGGGAAACACCATATATTTT. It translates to CASSQEDRGGNTIYF.

In DNA form, the CDR3 reads TGTGCCAGCAGTTCCGCCTACGAGCAGTACTTC. Amino acids: CASSSAYEQYF. The V call is TRBV6-6, the J call TRBJ2-7; D unclear. V shed 4 bases and J shed 2 bases, with 3 bases lying between them. In germline, CDR1 is MNHNY, CDR2 SVGAGI (reference sequence). CDR3 size: 11 residues.

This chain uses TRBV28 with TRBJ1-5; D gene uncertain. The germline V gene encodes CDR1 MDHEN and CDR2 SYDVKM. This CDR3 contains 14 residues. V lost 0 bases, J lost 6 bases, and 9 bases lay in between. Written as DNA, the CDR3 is TGTGCCAGCAGTTTATGGGTCTCGGGTCAGCCCCAGCATTTT. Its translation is CASSLWVSGQPQHF.

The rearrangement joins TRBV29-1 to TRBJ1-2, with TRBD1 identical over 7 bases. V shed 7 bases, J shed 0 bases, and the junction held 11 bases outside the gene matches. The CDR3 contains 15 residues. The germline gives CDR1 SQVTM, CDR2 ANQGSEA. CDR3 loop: CSADRVDTANYGYTF. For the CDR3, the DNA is TGCAGCGCCGACAGGGTTGACACCGCTAACTATGGCTACACCTTC.

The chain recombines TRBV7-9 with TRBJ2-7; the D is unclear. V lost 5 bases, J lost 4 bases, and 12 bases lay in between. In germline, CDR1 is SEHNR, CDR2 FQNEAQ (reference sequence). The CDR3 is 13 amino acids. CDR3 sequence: CASSPKLDYEQYF. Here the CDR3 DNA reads TGTGCCAGCAGCCCCAAATTAGATTACGAGCAGTACTTC.

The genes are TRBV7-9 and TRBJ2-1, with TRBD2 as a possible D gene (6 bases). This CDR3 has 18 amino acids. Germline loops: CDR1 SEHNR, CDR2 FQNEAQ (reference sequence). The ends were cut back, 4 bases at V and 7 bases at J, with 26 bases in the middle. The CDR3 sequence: CASSWPPGRGPLRNEQFF. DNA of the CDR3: TGTGCCAGCAGCTGGCCCCCAGGGCGGGGCCCTCTCCGTAATGAGCAGTTCTTC.

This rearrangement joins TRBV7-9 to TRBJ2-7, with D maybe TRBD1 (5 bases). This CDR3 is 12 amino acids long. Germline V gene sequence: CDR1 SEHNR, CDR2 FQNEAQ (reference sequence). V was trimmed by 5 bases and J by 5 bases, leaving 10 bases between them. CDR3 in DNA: TGTGCCAGCAGCCAAACAGGCGACGAGCAGTACTTC. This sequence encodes CASSQTGDEQYF.

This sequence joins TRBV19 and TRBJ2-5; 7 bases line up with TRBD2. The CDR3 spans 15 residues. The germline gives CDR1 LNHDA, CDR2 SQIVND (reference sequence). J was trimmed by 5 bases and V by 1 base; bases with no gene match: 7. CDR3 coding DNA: TGTGCCAGTAGTATAGCCGGACTAGTATGGGAGACCCAGTACTTC. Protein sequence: CASSIAGLVWETQYF.

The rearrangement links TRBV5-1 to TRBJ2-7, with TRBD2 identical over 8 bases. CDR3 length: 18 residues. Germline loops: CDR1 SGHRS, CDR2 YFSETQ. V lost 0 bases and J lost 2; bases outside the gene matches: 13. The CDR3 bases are TGCGCCAGCAGCTTGGTGGTTTCTGCTAGCGGGCGACCCTACGAGCAGTACTTC. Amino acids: CASSLVVSASGRPYEQYF.

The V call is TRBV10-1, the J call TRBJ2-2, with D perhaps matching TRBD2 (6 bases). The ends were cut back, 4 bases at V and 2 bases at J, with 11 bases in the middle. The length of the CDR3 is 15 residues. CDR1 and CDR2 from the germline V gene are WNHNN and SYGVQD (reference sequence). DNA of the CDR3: TGCGCCAGCAGTGTTCTCGGGAGTAACACCGGGGAGCTGTTTTTT. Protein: CASSVLGSNTGELFF.

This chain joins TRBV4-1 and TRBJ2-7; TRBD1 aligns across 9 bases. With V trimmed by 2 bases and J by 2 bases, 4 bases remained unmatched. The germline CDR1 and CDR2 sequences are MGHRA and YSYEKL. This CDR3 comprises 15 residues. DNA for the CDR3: TGCGCCAGCAGCCAACCGACAGGGGGGACCTACGAGCAGTACTTC. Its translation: CASSQPTGGTYEQYF.

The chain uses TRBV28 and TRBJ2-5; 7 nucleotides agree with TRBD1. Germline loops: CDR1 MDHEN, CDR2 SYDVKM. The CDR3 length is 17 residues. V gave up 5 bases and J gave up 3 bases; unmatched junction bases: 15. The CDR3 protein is CASSSSQGQYAEETQYF. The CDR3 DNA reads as TGTGCCAGCAGTAGTAGTCAGGGACAGTACGCCGAAGAGACCCAGTACTTC.

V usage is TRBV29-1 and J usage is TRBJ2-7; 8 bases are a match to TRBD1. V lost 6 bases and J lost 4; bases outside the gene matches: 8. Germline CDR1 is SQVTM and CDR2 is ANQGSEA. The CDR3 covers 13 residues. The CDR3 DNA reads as TGCAGCGTCCAACAGGGGGGCCCGTACGAGCAGTACTTC. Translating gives CSVQQGGPYEQYF.

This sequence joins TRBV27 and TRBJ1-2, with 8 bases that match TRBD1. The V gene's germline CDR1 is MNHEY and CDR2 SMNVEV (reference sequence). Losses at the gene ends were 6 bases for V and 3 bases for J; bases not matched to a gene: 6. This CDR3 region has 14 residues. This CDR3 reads CASRRQGPHYGYTF. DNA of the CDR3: TGTGCCAGCAGGCGACAGGGGCCCCACTATGGCTACACCTTC.

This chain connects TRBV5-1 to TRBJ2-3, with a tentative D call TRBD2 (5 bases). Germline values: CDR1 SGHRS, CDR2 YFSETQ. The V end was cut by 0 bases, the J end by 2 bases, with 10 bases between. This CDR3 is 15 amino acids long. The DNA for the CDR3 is TGCGCCAGCAGCTTGGCCGGACTGAACACAGATACGCAGTATTTT. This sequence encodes CASSLAGLNTDTQYF.

The CDR3, as DNA: TGTGCCAGCAGTGCGGACAGTCAAGAGACCCAGTACTTC. Protein: CASSADSQETQYF. This chain links TRBV2 with TRBJ2-5; perhaps TRBD1 as D (6 bases). The CDR3 covers 13 residues. Germline CDR1 SNHLY, CDR2 FYNNEI. V gave up 4 bases and J gave up 2 bases, with 8 bases separating them.

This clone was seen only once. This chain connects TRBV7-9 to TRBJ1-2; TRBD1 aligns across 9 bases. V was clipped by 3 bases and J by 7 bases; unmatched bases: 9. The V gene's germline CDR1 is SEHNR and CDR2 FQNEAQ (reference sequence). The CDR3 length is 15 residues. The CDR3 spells CASSFQQGATSGYTF. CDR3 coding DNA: TGTGCCAGCAGCTTCCAACAGGGGGCGACGAGTGGCTACACCTTC.

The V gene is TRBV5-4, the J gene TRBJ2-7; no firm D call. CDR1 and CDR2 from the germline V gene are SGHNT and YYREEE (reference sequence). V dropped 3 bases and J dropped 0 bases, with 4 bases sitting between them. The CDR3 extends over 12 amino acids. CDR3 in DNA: TGTGCCAGCAGCTCGAGCTCCTACGAGCAGTACTTC. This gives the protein CASSSSSYEQYF. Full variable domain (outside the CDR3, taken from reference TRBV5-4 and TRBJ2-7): ETGVTQSPTHLIKTRGQQVTLRCSSQSGHNTVSWYQQALGQGPQFIFQYYREEENGRGNFPPRFSGLQFPNYSSELNVNALELDDSALYLCASSSSSYEQYFGPGTRLTVT.

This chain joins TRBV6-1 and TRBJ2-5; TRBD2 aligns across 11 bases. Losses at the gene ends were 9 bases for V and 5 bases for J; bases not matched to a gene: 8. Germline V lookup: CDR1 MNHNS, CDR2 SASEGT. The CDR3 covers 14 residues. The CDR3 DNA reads TGTGCCAGTATTAGCGGGAGGGCCAGGGAGACCCAGTACTTC. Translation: CASISGRARETQYF.

The CDR3 coding sequence is TGTGCCAGCAGCCCTTATGGGGTCGGGGACAGAGCTTTCTTT. It codes for CASSPYGVGDRAFF. The chain employs TRBV7-2 and TRBJ1-1, with 7 nucleotides matching TRBD1. The CDR3 loop spans 14 amino acids. Trimming took 5 bases from V and 10 from J; bases not matched to a gene: 13. Germline loops: CDR1 SGHTA, CDR2 FQGNSA.

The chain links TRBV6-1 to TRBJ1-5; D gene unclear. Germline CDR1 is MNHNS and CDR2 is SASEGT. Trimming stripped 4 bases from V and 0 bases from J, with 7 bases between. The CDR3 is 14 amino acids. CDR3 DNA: TGTGCCAGCAGTGTACAGCATAGCAATCAGCCCCAGCATTTT. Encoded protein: CASSVQHSNQPQHF.

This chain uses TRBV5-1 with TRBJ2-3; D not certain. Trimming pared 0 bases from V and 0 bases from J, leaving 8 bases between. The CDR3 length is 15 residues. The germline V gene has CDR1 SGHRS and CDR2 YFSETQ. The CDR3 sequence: CASSLVQSSTDTQYF. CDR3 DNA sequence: TGCGCCAGCAGCTTGGTCCAGTCTAGCACAGATACGCAGTATTTT.

The CDR3 coding sequence is TGTGCCAGCAGTGAATCTCAAGTTCAAATCGGGTTCCCCGAAGCTTTCTTT. It is translated as CASSESQVQIGFPEAFF. The V and J genes are TRBV6-1 and TRBJ1-1; D gene unclear. Trimming shortened V by 2 bases and J by 8 bases, and 24 bases separated the two germline ends. The CDR3 runs to 17 residues. Germline assignment: CDR1 MNHNS and CDR2 SASEGT.

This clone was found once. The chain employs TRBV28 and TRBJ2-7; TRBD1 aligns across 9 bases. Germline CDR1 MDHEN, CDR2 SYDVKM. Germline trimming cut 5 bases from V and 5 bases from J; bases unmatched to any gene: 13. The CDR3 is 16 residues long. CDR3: CASSNAWDREVDEQYF. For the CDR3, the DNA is TGTGCCAGCAGTAATGCGTGGGACAGGGAGGTTGACGAGCAGTACTTC.

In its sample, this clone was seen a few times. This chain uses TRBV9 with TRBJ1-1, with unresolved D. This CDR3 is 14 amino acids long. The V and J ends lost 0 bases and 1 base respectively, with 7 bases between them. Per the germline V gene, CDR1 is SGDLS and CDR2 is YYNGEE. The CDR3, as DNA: TGTGCCAGCAGCGTAGAGTTCGGGAACACTGAAGCTTTCTTT. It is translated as CASSVEFGNTEAFF. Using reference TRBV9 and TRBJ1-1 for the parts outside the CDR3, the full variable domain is DSGVTQTPKHLITATGQRVTLRCSPRSGDLSVYWYQQSLDQGLQFLIQYYNGEERAKGNILERFSAQQFPDLHSELNLSSLELGDSALYFCASSVEFGNTEAFFGQGTRLTVV.

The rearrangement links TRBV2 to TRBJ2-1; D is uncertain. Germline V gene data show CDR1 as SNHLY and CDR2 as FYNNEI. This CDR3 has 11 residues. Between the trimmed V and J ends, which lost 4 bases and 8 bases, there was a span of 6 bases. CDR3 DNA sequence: TGTGCCAGCAGTGGACGGGATGAGCAGTTCTTC. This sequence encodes CASSGRDEQFF. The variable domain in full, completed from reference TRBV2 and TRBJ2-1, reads EPEVTQTPSHQVTQMGQEVILRCVPISNHLYFYWYRQILGQKVEFLVSFYNNEISEKSEIFDDQFSVERPDGSNFTLKIRSTKLEDSAMYFCASSGRDEQFFGPGTRLTVL.

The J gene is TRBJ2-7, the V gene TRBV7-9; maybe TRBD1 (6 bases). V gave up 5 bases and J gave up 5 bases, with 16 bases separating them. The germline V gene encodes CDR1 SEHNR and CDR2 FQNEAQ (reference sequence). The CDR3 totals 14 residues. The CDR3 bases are TGTGCCAGCAGCCTCGCTACAGGGCTCAACGAGCAGTACTTC. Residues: CASSLATGLNEQYF.

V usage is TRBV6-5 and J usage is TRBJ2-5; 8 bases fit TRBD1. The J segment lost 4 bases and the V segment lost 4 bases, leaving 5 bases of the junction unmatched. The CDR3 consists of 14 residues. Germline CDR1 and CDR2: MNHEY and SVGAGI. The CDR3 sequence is CASSSPGTGETQYF. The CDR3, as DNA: TGTGCCAGCAGTTCTCCCGGGACAGGAGAGACCCAGTACTTC.

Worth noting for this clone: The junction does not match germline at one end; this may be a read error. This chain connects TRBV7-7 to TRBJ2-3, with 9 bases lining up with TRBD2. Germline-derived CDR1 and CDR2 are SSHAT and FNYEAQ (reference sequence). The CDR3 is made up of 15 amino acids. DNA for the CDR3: TGTGCTAGCAGCTTAGGCGGGGGGGGCACAGATACGCAGTATTTT. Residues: CASSLGGGGTDTQYF.

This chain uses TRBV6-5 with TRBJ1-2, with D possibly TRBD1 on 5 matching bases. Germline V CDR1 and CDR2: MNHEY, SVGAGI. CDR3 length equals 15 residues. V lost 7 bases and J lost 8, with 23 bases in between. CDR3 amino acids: CASTFHPDRSEGYTF. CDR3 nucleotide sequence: TGTGCCAGCACTTTCCATCCCGACAGATCAGAGGGCTACACCTTC.